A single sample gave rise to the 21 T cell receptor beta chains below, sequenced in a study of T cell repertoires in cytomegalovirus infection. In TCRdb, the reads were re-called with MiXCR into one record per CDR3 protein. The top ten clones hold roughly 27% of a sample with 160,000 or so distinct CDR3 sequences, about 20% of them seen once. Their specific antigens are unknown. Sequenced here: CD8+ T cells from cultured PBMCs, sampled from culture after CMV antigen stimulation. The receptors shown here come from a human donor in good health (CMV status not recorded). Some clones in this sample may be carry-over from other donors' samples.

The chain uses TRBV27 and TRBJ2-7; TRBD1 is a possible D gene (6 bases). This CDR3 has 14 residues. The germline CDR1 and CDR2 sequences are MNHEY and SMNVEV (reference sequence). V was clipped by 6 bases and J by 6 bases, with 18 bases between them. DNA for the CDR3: TGTGCCAGCAGCGTCACAGGGACCGTAGGCGAGCAGTACTTC. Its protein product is CASSVTGTVGEQYF.

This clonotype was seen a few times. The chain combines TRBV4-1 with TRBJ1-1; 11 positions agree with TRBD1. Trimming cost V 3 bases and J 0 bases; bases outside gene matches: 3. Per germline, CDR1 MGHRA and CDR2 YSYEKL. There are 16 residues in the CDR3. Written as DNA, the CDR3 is TGCGCCAGCAGCCAGGACAGGGGGCATCTGAACACTGAAGCTTTCTTT. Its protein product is CASSQDRGHLNTEAFF.

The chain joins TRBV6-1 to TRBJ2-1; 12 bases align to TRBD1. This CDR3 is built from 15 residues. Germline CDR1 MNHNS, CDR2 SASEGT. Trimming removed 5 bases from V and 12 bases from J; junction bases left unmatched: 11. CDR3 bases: TGTGCCAGCAGTCCCGGGACAGGGGGCAGGTTAGGGCAGTTCTTC. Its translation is CASSPGTGGRLGQFF.

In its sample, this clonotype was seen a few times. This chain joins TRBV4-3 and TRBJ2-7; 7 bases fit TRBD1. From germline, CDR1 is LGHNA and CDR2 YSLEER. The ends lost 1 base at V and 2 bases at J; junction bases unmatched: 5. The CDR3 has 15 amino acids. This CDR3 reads CASSQGIQGAYEQYF. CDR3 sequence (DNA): TGCGCCAGCAGCCAAGGGATTCAGGGGGCCTACGAGCAGTACTTC.

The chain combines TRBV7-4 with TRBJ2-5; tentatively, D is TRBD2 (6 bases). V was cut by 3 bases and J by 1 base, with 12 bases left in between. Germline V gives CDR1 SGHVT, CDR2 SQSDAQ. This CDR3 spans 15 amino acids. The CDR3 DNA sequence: TGTGCCAGCAGCTTTCCCGGGACTTCCCAAGAGACCCAGTACTTC. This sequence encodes CASSFPGTSQETQYF.

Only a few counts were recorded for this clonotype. CDR3 residues: CASRNPGRGGTEAFF. In nucleotides, the CDR3 is TGTGCCAGCAGAAACCCGGGACGGGGGGGGACTGAAGCTTTCTTT. The chain recombines TRBV12-3 or TRBV12-4 with TRBJ1-1; tentative D call: TRBD1 (5 bases). This CDR3 comprises 15 residues. The V end was cut by 6 bases, the J end by 5 bases, with 19 bases between.

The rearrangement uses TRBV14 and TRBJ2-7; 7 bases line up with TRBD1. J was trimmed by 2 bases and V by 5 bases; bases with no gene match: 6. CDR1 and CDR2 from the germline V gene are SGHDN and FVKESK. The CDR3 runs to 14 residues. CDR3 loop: CASSNRGFPYEQYF. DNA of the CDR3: TGTGCCAGCAGCAACAGGGGATTCCCCTACGAGCAGTACTTC.

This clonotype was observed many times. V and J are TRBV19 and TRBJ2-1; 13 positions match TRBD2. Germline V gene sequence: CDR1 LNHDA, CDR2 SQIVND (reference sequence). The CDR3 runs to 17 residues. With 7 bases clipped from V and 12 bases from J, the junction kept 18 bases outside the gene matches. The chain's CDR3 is CASTNLGTSGTPVGQFF. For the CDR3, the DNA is TGTGCCAGTACCAACCTAGGGACTAGCGGGACCCCGGTGGGGCAGTTCTTC.

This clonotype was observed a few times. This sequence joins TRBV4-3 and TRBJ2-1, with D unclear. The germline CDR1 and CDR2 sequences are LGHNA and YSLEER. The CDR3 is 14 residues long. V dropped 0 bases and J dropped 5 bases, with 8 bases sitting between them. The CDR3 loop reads CASSQETSDNEQFF. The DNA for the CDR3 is TGCGCCAGCAGCCAAGAGACGTCGGACAATGAGCAGTTCTTC.

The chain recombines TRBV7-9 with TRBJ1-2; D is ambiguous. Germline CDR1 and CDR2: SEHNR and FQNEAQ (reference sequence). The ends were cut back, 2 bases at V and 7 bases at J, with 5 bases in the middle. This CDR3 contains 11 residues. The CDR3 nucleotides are TGTGCCAGCAGCTTATCGGGTGGCTACACCTTC. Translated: CASSLSGGYTF.

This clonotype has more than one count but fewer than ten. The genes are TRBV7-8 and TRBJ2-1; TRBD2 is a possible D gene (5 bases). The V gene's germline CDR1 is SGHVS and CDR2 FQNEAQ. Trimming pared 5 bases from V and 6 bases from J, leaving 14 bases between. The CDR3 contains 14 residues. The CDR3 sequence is CASSPGGGINEQFF. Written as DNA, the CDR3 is TGTGCCAGCAGCCCAGGAGGCGGTATCAATGAGCAGTTCTTC.

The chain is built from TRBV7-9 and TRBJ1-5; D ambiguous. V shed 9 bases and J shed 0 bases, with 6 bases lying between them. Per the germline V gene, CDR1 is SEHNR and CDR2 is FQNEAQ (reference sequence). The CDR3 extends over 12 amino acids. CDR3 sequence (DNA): TGTGCCAGTTCATATAGCAATCAGCCCCAGCATTTT. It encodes CASSYSNQPQHF.

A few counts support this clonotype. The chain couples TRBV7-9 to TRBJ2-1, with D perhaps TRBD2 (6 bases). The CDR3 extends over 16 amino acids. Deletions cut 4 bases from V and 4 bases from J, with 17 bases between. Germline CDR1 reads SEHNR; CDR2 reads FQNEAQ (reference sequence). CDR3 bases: TGTGCCAGCAGCTACGGGTGGGGGGAGCTATACAATGAGCAGTTCTTC. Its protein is CASSYGWGELYNEQFF. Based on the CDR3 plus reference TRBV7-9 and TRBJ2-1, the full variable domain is DTGVSQNPRHKITKRGQNVTFRCDPISEHNRLYWYRQTLGQGPEFLTYFQNEAQLEKSRLLSDRFSAERPKGSFSTLEIQRTEQGDSAMYLCASSYGWGELYNEQFFGPGTRLTVL.

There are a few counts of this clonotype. The DNA for the CDR3 is TGTGCCAGCAGTAATGGGCCTCCTAGCAATCAGCCCCAGCATTTT. It specifies CASSNGPPSNQPQHF. The chain links TRBV6-5 to TRBJ1-5; no definite D call. The CDR3 extends over 15 amino acids. The germline gives CDR1 MNHEY, CDR2 SVGAGI. V was pared by 5 bases and J by 0 bases, with 11 bases between.

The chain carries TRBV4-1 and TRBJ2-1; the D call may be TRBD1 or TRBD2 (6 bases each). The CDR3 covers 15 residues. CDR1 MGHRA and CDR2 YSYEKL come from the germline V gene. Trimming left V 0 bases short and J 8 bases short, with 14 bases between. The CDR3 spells CASSQEGGPGYEQFF. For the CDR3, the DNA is TGCGCCAGCAGCCAAGAAGGGGGGCCCGGGTATGAGCAGTTCTTC.

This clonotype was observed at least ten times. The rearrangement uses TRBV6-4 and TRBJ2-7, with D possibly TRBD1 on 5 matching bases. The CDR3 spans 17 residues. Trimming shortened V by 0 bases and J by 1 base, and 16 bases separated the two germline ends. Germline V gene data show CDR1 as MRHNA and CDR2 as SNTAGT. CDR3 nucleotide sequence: TGTGCCAGCAGTGACTCGATAAATAAGGACAAGTCCTACGAGCAGTACTTC. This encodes CASSDSINKDKSYEQYF.

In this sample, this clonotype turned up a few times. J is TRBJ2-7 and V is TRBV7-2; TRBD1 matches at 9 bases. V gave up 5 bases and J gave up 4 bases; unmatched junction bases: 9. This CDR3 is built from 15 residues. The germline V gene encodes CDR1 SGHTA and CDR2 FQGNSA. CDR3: CASSRHPGQGYEQYF. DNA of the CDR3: TGTGCCAGCAGCAGACACCCGGGACAGGGTTACGAGCAGTACTTC. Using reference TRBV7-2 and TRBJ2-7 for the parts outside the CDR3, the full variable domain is GAGVSQSPSNKVTEKGKDVELRCDPISGHTALYWYRQSLGQGLEFLIYFQGNSAPDKSGLPSDRFSAERTGGSVSTLTIQRTQQEDSAVYLCASSRHPGQGYEQYFGPGTRLTVT.

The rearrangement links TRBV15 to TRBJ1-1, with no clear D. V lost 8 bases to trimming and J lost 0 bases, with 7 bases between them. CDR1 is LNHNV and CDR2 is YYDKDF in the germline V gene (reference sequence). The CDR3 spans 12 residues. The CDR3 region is CATRLVNTEAFF. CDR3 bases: TGTGCCACCCGGCTCGTGAACACTGAAGCTTTCTTT.

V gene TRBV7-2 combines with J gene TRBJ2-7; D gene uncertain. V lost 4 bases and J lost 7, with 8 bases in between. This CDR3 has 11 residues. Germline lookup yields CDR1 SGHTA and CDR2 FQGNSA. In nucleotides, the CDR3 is TGTGCCAGCAGCTCCTCGAGGGAGCAGTACTTC. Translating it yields CASSSSREQYF. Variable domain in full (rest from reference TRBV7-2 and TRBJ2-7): GAGVSQSPSNKVTEKGKDVELRCDPISGHTALYWYRQSLGQGLEFLIYFQGNSAPDKSGLPSDRFSAERTGGSVSTLTIQRTQQEDSAVYLCASSSSREQYFGPGTRLTVT.

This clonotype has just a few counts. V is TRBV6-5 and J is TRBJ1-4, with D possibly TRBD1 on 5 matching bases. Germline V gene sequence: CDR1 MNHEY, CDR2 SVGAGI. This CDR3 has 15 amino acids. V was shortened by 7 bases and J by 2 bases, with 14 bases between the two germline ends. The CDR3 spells CASMGQGWTNEKLFF. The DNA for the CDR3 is TGTGCCAGCATGGGTCAGGGTTGGACTAATGAAAAACTGTTTTTT.

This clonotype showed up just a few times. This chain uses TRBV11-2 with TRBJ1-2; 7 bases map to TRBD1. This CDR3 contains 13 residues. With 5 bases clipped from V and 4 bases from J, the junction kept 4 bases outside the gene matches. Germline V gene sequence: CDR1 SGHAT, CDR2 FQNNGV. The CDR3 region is CASSVGTAYGYTF. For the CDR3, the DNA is TGTGCCAGCAGCGTCGGGACAGCCTATGGCTACACCTTC.